This TCR beta chain was sequenced during a study of T cell responses to AZD1222 COVID-19 vaccine. Some clones are missing from TCRdb's copy, which holds only in-frame ones; the method was immunoSEQ multiplex PCR. The data hold around 140,000 clones, with nearly 90% observed a single time. CDR3 length equals 18 residues. Trimming removed 3 bases from V and 4 bases from J; junction bases left unmatched: 15. Germline-derived CDR1 and CDR2 are LNHDA and SQIVND (reference sequence). The source was peripheral blood, collected on day 0 of AZD1222 vaccination. This chain uses TRBV19 with TRBJ1-2; TRBD1 aligns across 9 bases. This receptor was taken from an adult in good health. As DNA, the CDR3 is TGTGCCAGTAGTATTGGAGGGACAGGGTTACACCCTATCTATGGCTACACCTTC. It codes for CASSIGGTGLHPIYGYTF. Based on the CDR3 plus reference TRBV19 and TRBJ1-2, the full variable domain is DGGITQSPKYLFRKEGQNVTLSCEQNLNHDAMYWYRQDPGQGLRLIYYSQIVNDFQKGDIAEGYSVSREKKESFPLTVTSAQKNPTAFYLCASSIGGTGLHPIYGYTFGSGTRLTVV.